Listed here are 28 T cell receptor beta chains from one sample, sequenced in a study of blood T cell repertoires in COVID-19. Using immunoSEQ multiplex PCR, the repertoire was profiled, and TCRdb retains in-frame clones only, with some absent. The sample has over 250,000 clones, approximately 86% seen once. Material for sequencing was peripheral blood. Receptors were obtained from a woman younger than 45 with acute or convalescent COVID-19.

This clone appeared a few times. CDR3 residues: CASGDRGYEQYF. The CDR3 DNA reads TGTGCCAGCGGAGACAGGGGCTACGAGCAGTACTTC. This sequence joins TRBV6-6 and TRBJ2-7; TRBD1 matches at 8 bases. V was clipped by 8 bases and J by 3 bases; unmatched bases: 3. Germline CDR1 is MNHNY and CDR2 is SVGAGI (reference sequence). The CDR3 is made up of 12 amino acids.

V and J are TRBV7-2 and TRBJ1-1; D unresolved. This CDR3 has 14 residues. The germline V gene has CDR1 SGHTA and CDR2 FQGNSA. CDR3 coding DNA: TGTGCTACCCGGTTAGCTATCGGGAACACTGAAGCTTTCTTT. This sequence encodes CATRLAIGNTEAFF. Drawing the rest from reference TRBV7-2 and TRBJ1-1, the complete variable domain is GAGVSQSPSNKVTEKGKDVELRCDPISGHTALYWYRQSLGQGLEFLIYFQGNSAPDKSGLPSDRFSAERTGGSVSTLTIQRTQQEDSAVYLCATRLAIGNTEAFFGQGTRLTVV.

The chain uses TRBV7-2 and TRBJ2-1; D perhaps matches TRBD2 (7 bases). Trimming left V 5 bases short and J 8 bases short, with 16 bases between. Looked up from germline, CDR1 is SGHTA and CDR2 is FQGNSA. The CDR3 spans 14 residues. The chain's CDR3 is CASSLWEGEYEQFF. CDR3 sequence (DNA): TGTGCCAGCAGCCTATGGGAGGGGGAATATGAGCAGTTCTTC. The whole variable domain, filled in from reference TRBV7-2 and TRBJ2-1, reads GAGVSQSPSNKVTEKGKDVELRCDPISGHTALYWYRQSLGQGLEFLIYFQGNSAPDKSGLPSDRFSAERTGGSVSTLTIQRTQQEDSAVYLCASSLWEGEYEQFFGPGTRLTVL.

V and J are TRBV24-1 and TRBJ1-1; no firm D call. Germline loops: CDR1 KGHDR, CDR2 SFDVKD. CDR3 length equals 13 residues. V was shortened by 3 bases and J by 4 bases, with 8 bases between the two germline ends. CDR3 in amino acids: CATSDRSSTEAFF. CDR3 nucleotides: TGTGCCACCAGTGATCGGAGCAGCACTGAAGCTTTCTTT.

This clone was seen once. The rearrangement joins TRBV24-1 to TRBJ2-7; D uncertain. This CDR3 is 11 amino acids long. Between the trimmed V and J ends, which lost 6 bases and 5 bases, there was a span of 7 bases. CDR1 KGHDR and CDR2 SFDVKD come from the germline V gene. The chain's CDR3 is CATSSGHEQYF. CDR3 nucleotides: TGTGCCACCAGTTCTGGGCACGAGCAGTACTTC.

V usage is TRBV6-5 and J usage is TRBJ1-2; no firm D call. CDR3 length: 14 residues. CDR1 MNHEY and CDR2 SVGAGI come from the germline V gene. V shed 2 bases and J shed 0 bases, with 7 bases lying between them. The CDR3 is CASSYGPANYGYTF. The CDR3 coding sequence is TGTGCCAGCAGTTACGGCCCAGCTAACTATGGCTACACCTTC.

The chain uses TRBV19 and TRBJ2-3, with 8 bases that match TRBD1. This CDR3 spans 16 amino acids. CDR1 is LNHDA and CDR2 is SQIVND in the germline V gene (reference sequence). J gave up 0 bases and V 4 bases, and 6 bases lay outside the gene matches. The CDR3, as DNA: TGTGCCAGTAGTAGGACAGGGTCCTCTAGCACAGATACGCAGTATTTT. Translated, it gives CASSRTGSSSTDTQYF. Drawing the rest from reference TRBV19 and TRBJ2-3, the complete variable domain is DGGITQSPKYLFRKEGQNVTLSCEQNLNHDAMYWYRQDPGQGLRLIYYSQIVNDFQKGDIAEGYSVSREKKESFPLTVTSAQKNPTAFYLCASSRTGSSSTDTQYFGPGTRLTVL.

The CDR3 loop reads CASSYELGSPYNEQFF. CDR3 bases: TGTGCCAGCAGTTACGAACTGGGGAGTCCCTACAATGAGCAGTTCTTC. This chain connects TRBV6-5 to TRBJ2-1; TRBD2 might be the D (5 bases). This CDR3 spans 16 amino acids. CDR1 MNHEY and CDR2 SVGAGI come from the germline V gene. Between the trimmed V and J ends, which lost 2 bases and 2 bases, there was a span of 13 bases.

For the CDR3, the DNA is TGTGCCAGCAGCTCTCACCCCACTAGCGGCAACACAGATACGCAGTATTTT. Translated: CASSSHPTSGNTDTQYF. J is TRBJ2-3 and V is TRBV9; 8 bases match TRBD2. The CDR3 runs to 17 residues. The V gene end was trimmed by 4 bases and the J gene end by 2 bases; junction bases not matched to a gene: 12. Germline loops: CDR1 SGDLS, CDR2 YYNGEE.

The chain joins TRBV27 to TRBJ2-7; TRBD1 is a possible D gene (6 bases). CDR3 length equals 13 residues. From germline, CDR1 is MNHEY and CDR2 SMNVEV (reference sequence). With 5 bases removed from V and 3 bases from J, the gap between germline ends came to 11 bases. The CDR3 DNA follows: TGTGCCAGCAGTAACACAGGGAACTACGAGCAGTACTTC. This codes for CASSNTGNYEQYF.

This rearrangement joins TRBV5-1 to TRBJ2-5; 7 bases are shared with TRBD2. Germline V lookup: CDR1 SGHRS, CDR2 YFSETQ. CDR3 size: 15 residues. Trimming at V came to 2 bases and at J to 5 bases, leaving 9 bases not matched to a gene. The CDR3 is CASSLAGSAWETQYF. CDR3 nucleotide sequence: TGCGCCAGCAGCTTAGCGGGATCAGCTTGGGAGACCCAGTACTTC.

The V gene is TRBV6-5, the J gene TRBJ2-2, with TRBD2 matching over 9 bases. Germline assignment: CDR1 MNHEY and CDR2 SVGAGI. The CDR3 has 16 residues. The junction had 8 bases not matched to a gene; V was cut back by 4 bases and J by 5 bases. This CDR3 reads CASSFRAGGGTGELFF. CDR3 in DNA: TGTGCCAGCAGTTTTCGAGCGGGAGGCGGGACCGGGGAGCTGTTTTTT.

The chain couples TRBV7-8 to TRBJ1-3; the D gene is possibly TRBD1 (5 bases). V was clipped by 11 bases and J by 0 bases, with 8 bases between them. This CDR3 has 12 amino acids. CDR1 and CDR2 (germline): SGHVS, FQNEAQ. For the CDR3, the DNA is TGTGCCCCCGGGGGCTCTGGAAACACCATATATTTT. Its protein is CAPGGSGNTIYF.

The rearrangement joins TRBV18 to TRBJ1-4; D is possibly TRBD1 (5 bases). CDR1 and CDR2 (germline): KGHSH, LQKENI. This CDR3 has 17 amino acids. V lost 2 bases, J lost 8 bases, and 21 bases lay in between. The CDR3 protein is CASSPTGSLPLKEKLFF. The CDR3 DNA is TGTGCCAGCTCACCAACAGGAAGCCTCCCCCTAAAGGAAAAACTGTTTTTT.

This chain connects TRBV7-2 to TRBJ1-6; 11 bases match TRBD1. V shed 3 bases and J 7 bases; nucleotides not matched to a gene: 5. Germline lookup yields CDR1 SGHTA and CDR2 FQGNSA. The CDR3 spans 16 residues. CDR3 sequence reads: CASSFSRDRGNSPLHF. CDR3 DNA sequence: TGTGCCAGCAGCTTCTCCCGGGACAGGGGGAATTCACCCCTCCACTTT. The full variable domain, its missing parts supplied by reference TRBV7-2 and TRBJ1-6, is GAGVSQSPSNKVTEKGKDVELRCDPISGHTALYWYRQSLGQGLEFLIYFQGNSAPDKSGLPSDRFSAERTGGSVSTLTIQRTQQEDSAVYLCASSFSRDRGNSPLHFGNGTRLTVT.

This chain uses TRBV27 with TRBJ2-4; TRBD2 aligns across 8 bases. CDR3 length: 16 amino acids. V shed 3 bases and J 0 bases; nucleotides not matched to a gene: 4. Germline CDR1 and CDR2: MNHEY and SMNVEV (reference sequence). The CDR3 nucleotides read TGTGCCAGCAGTTTGGCTAGCGGGTTAGCCAAAAACATTCAGTACTTC. The encoded protein is CASSLASGLAKNIQYF.

J is TRBJ2-7 and V is TRBV4-3; the match to TRBD2 covers 8 bases. Germline V gene data show CDR1 as LGHNA and CDR2 as YSLEER. After removal of 0 bases from V and 2 bases from J, the junction contained 3 bases not matched to a gene. This CDR3 is 15 amino acids long. DNA of the CDR3: TGCGCCAGCAGCCAAGACCGACTAGCGACCTACGAGCAGTACTTC. It specifies CASSQDRLATYEQYF.

This clone appeared a few times. The V and J genes are TRBV7-2 and TRBJ1-2; possibly TRBD1 for D (5 bases). Per germline, CDR1 SGHTA and CDR2 FQGNSA. Between the trimmed V and J ends, which lost 1 base and 5 bases, there was a span of 14 bases. The CDR3 covers 15 residues. CDR3 sequence reads: CASSLEGLPYYGYTF. The DNA for the CDR3 is TGTGCCAGCAGCTTAGAGGGACTCCCGTATTATGGCTACACCTTC.

This sequence joins TRBV5-1 and TRBJ2-1, with TRBD1 matching 7 bases. The CDR3 runs to 14 residues. Germline trimming cut 4 bases from V and 9 bases from J; bases unmatched to any gene: 10. Germline V gene data show CDR1 as SGHRS and CDR2 as YFSETQ. The DNA for the CDR3 is TGCGCCAGCAGCCTCACGACAGGGAAGACTGAGCAGTTCTTC. Its protein is CASSLTTGKTEQFF.

The chain recombines TRBV2 with TRBJ2-3, with 12 bases identical to TRBD2. The CDR3 runs 16 residues. The germline V gene encodes CDR1 SNHLY and CDR2 FYNNEI. The J segment lost 5 bases and the V segment lost 4 bases, leaving 7 bases of the junction unmatched. CDR3 in DNA: TGTGCCAGCAGTGGGCGGACTAGCGGGATAGGAGATACGCAGTATTTT. As protein: CASSGRTSGIGDTQYF. The variable domain in full, with the rest retrieved from reference TRBV2 and TRBJ2-3, is EPEVTQTPSHQVTQMGQEVILRCVPISNHLYFYWYRQILGQKVEFLVSFYNNEISEKSEIFDDQFSVERPDGSNFTLKIRSTKLEDSAMYFCASSGRTSGIGDTQYFGPGTRLTVL.

V is TRBV7-9 and J is TRBJ1-2, with D tentatively TRBD1 (6 bases). V lost 5 bases and J 5 bases, leaving 15 bases between the germline ends. From germline, CDR1 is SEHNR and CDR2 FQNEAQ (reference sequence). The CDR3 extends over 14 amino acids. CDR3 DNA: TGTGCCAGCAGCCATAGACAGGATTTATATGGCTACACCTTC. It yields the protein CASSHRQDLYGYTF.

The CDR3 DNA sequence: TGTGCCAGCAGCTTAGGGACTGACTCCCGGGGCTACACCTTC. Its translation is CASSLGTDSRGYTF. This chain joins TRBV5-4 and TRBJ1-2, with D possibly matching TRBD1 (5 bases). The V gene's germline CDR1 is SGHNT and CDR2 YYREEE (reference sequence). The CDR3 totals 14 residues. The V gene lost 2 bases and the J gene lost 8 bases, with 16 bases spanning the gap.

The genes are TRBV20-1 and TRBJ2-7; D is undetermined. Trimming removed 1 base from V and 3 bases from J, with 4 bases in between. The CDR3 runs 11 residues. Germline values: CDR1 DFQATT, CDR2 SNEGSKA (reference sequence). The CDR3 loop is CSARGYYEQYF. The DNA for the CDR3 is TGCAGTGCTAGAGGTTACTACGAGCAGTACTTC.

The rearrangement uses TRBV21-1 and TRBJ1-2. TRBV21-1 is reported as a pseudogene. The CDR3 covers 15 residues. Written as DNA, the CDR3 is TGTGCCAGCAGCAAATGCAGACTCCTCGCTTATGGCTACACCTTC. Amino acid sequence: CASSKCRLLAYGYTF.

CDR3: CASSFKPGTGAYNEQFF. The CDR3 bases are TGTGCCAGCAGCTTTAAACCCGGGACAGGGGCGTACAATGAGCAGTTCTTC. The V gene is TRBV7-8, the J gene TRBJ2-1, with 10 bases fitting TRBD1. V shed 3 bases and J 4 bases; nucleotides not matched to a gene: 9. The germline V gene encodes CDR1 SGHVS and CDR2 FQNEAQ. CDR3 length: 17 residues.

This chain connects TRBV7-9 to TRBJ2-2, with TRBD2 identical over 12 bases. The CDR3 runs to 16 residues. V trimming: 4 bases; J trimming: 8 bases; junction bases outside the gene matches: 8. Germline V lookup: CDR1 SEHNR, CDR2 FQNEAQ (reference sequence). CDR3 sequence (DNA): TGTGCCAGCAGCTCATTTATGACTAGCGGGAGTGGGGAGCTGTTTTTT. Residues: CASSSFMTSGSGELFF.

The gene calls are TRBV25-1 and TRBJ1-4; tentatively, D is TRBD1 (6 bases). V lost 1 base, J lost 7 bases, and 13 bases lay in between. The CDR3 has 15 residues. The germline CDR1 and CDR2 sequences are MGHDK and SYGVNS. The CDR3 protein is CASSEWGRGGEKLFF. CDR3 nucleotides: TGTGCCAGCAGTGAATGGGGCAGGGGTGGTGAAAAACTGTTTTTT.

This clone has just a few counts. The chain employs TRBV7-2 and TRBJ2-1, with 7 nucleotides matching TRBD2. Germline-derived CDR1 and CDR2 are SGHTA and FQGNSA. The trim removed 6 bases at V and 8 bases at J, leaving 10 bases unmatched. The CDR3 has 14 amino acids. The CDR3 reads CASRSGLVSHEQFF. DNA of the CDR3: TGTGCCAGCAGGTCCGGACTAGTCTCGCATGAGCAGTTCTTC.